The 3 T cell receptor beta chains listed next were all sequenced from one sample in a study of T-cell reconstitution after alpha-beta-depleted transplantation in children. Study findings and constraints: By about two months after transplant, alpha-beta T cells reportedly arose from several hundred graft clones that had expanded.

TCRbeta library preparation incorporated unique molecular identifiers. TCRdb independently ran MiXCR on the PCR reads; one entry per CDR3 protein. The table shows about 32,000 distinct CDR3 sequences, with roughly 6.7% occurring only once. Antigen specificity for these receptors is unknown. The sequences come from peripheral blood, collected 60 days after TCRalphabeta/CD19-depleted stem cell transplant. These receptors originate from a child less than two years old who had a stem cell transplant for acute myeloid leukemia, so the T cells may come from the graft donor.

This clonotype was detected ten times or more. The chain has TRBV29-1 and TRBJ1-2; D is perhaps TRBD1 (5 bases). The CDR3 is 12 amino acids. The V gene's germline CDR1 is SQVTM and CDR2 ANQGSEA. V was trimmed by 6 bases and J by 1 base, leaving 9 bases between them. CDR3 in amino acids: CSVGTGNYGYTF. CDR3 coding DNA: TGCAGCGTGGGGACGGGTAACTATGGCTACACCTTC.

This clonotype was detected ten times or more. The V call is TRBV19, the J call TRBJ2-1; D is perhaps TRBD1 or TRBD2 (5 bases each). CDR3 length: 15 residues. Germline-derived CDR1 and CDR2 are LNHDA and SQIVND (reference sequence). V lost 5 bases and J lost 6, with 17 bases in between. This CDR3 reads CASSPRGPLGNEQFF. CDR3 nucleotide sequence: TGTGCCAGTAGTCCCCGGGGACCGCTGGGCAATGAGCAGTTCTTC.

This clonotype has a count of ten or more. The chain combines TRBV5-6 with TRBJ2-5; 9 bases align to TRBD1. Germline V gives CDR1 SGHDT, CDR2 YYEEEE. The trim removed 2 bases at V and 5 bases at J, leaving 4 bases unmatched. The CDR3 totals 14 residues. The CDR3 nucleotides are TGTGCCAGCAGCTTCGGGACAGGGATGGAGACCCAGTACTTC. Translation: CASSFGTGMETQYF.